Listed below are T cell receptor beta chains from one sample, sequenced in a study of blood T cell repertoires in COVID-19. Clones were read by immunoSEQ multiplex PCR, and TCRdb kept only the in-frame ones, dropping some. The sample consists of approximately 150,000 clones, 65% to 80% of them appearing once. Input material: PBMCs or T cells enriched from blood (not recorded which). The receptor source for this set is a woman in her 70s in a cohort exposed to, infected with or recovered from COVID-19 (not recorded which). Each CDR3 is given with its conserved first and last residue. A D gene is named only where the DNA matches it firmly. Clone size is stated in some rows and not others, as once, few, many or a class when expanded.

size	J	V	D	DNA	CDR3
.	TRBJ1-3	TRBV18	TRBD1	TGTGCCAGCTCACCCATCCGGGACAGGAGCTCTGGAAACACCATATATTTT	CASSPIRDRSSGNTIYF
.	TRBJ1-2	TRBV18	TRBD1	TGTGCCAGCTCACTCGGTCAGGGGGAGACTAACTATGGCTACACCTTC	CASSLGQGETNYGYTF
few	TRBJ2-2	TRBV11-1	TRBD1	TGTGCCAGCAGCTCCACGGGACAGGGCACCGGGGAGCTGTTTTTT	CASSSTGQGTGELFF
few	TRBJ2-7	TRBV5-4	TRBD2	TGTGCCAGCAGCTCCCCCCCCGGGACTACCTACGAGCAGTACTTC	CASSSPPGTTYEQYF
.	TRBJ2-3	TRBV4-3	.	TGCGCCAGCAGCCAAGATCTCGTACAGAACACAGATACGCAGTATTTT	CASSQDLVQNTDTQYF
.	TRBJ2-2	TRBV6-2/TRBV6-3	.	TGTGCCAGCAGTCTCCTGAGAGGGGAGCTGTTTTTT	CASSLLRGELFF
.	TRBJ2-1	TRBV5-1	.	TGCGCCAGCAGCACCACAGGGTTCAATGAGCAGTTCTTC	CASSTTGFNEQFF
.	TRBJ1-2	TRBV28	TRBD1	TGTGCCAGCACCACCGGGACAGTCTATGGCTACACCTTC	CASTTGTVYGYTF
.	TRBJ2-1	TRBV7-9	TRBD2	TGTGCCAGCAGCCCTAGCGGGAGGTCCCACAATGAGCAGTTCTTC	CASSPSGRSHNEQFF
.	TRBJ2-1	TRBV2	TRBD1	TGTGCCAGACAGGGGGAAAACTCCTACAATGAGCAGTTCTTC	CARQGENSYNEQFF
.	TRBJ2-7	TRBV6-6	TRBD2	TGTGCCAGCAGTGGGACAAAACCGGGGGGGGAGCAGTACTTC	CASSGTKPGGEQYF
.	TRBJ2-7	TRBV6-5	TRBD2	TGTGCCAGCAGTTACTCCGTTAGCGGGAGTGGCGAGCAGTACTTC	CASSYSVSGSGEQYF
few	TRBJ2-1	TRBV6-4	TRBD2	TGTGCCAGCAGTGTAACTAGCGGGGGTGACGAGAAGTTCTTC	CASSVTSGGDEKFF
.	TRBJ2-1	TRBV9	TRBD2	TGTGCCAGCAGCGTAGGCGGCGGGAGGGGCTTCAATGAGCAGTTCTTC	CASSVGGGRGFNEQFF
few	TRBJ2-7	TRBV7-3	.	TGTGCCAGCAGCTTCCTGGGGGGCGAGCAGTACTTC	CASSFLGGEQYF
once	TRBJ2-1	TRBV7-3	TRBD1	TGTGCCAGCAGCCCACAGGGGGAGGTGGGTGAGCAGTTCTTC	CASSPQGEVGEQFF
.	TRBJ1-6	TRBV3-1/TRBV3-2	TRBD1	TGTGCCAGCAAAGCCAAGGACAGGGGTACCCTCAATTCACCCCTCCACTTT	CASKAKDRGTLNSPLHF
.	TRBJ1-6	TRBV4-1	.	TGCGCCAGCAGCCAAGAGGGAGGCAGATATTCACCCCTCCACTTT	CASSQEGGRYSPLHF
.	TRBJ2-1	TRBV5-1	TRBD2	TGCGCCAGCAGCTTGGCCGGACTAGCGGGAGGGCCTATGGATGAGCAGTTCTTC	CASSLAGLAGGPMDEQFF